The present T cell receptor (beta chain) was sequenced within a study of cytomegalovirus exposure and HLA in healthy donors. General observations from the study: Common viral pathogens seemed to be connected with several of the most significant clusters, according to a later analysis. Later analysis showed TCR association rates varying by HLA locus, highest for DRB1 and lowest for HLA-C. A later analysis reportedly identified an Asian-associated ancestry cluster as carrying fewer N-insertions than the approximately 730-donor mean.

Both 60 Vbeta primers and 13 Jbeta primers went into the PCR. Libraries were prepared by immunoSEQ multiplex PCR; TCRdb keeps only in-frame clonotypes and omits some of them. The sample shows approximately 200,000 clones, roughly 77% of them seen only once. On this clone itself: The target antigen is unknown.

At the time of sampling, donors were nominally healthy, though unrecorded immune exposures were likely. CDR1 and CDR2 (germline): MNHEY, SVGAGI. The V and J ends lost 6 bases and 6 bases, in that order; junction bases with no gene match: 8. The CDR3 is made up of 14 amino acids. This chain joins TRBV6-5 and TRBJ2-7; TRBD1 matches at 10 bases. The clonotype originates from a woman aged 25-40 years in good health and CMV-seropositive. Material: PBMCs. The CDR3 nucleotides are TGTGCCAGCAGGTCCGGGACAGGGGATTCCGAGCAGTACTTC. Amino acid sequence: CASRSGTGDSEQYF.